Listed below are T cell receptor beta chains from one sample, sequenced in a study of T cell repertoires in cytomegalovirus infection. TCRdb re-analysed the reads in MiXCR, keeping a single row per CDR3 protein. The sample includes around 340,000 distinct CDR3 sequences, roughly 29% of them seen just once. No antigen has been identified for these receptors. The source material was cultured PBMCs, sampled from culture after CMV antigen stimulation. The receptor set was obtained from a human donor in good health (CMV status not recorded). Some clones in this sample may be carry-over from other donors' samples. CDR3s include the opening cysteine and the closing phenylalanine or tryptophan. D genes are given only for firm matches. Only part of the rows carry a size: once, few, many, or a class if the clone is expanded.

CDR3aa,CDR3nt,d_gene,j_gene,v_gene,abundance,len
CASTDNGWGETQYF,TGTGCCAGCACCGACAACGGGTGGGGAGAGACCCAGTACTTC,-,TRBJ2-5,TRBV6-1,-,14
CASSLQGSGTEAFF,TGTGCCAGCAGCTTACAGGGATCGGGAACTGAAGCTTTCTTT,-,TRBJ1-1,TRBV7-2,many,14
CASSRQGRTYEQYF,TGTGCCAGCAGCCGACAGGGAAGGACCTACGAGCAGTACTTC,TRBD1,TRBJ2-7,TRBV5-4,few,14
CASSPWDSLDYGYTF,TGTGCCAGCAGTCCCTGGGACAGTCTCGACTATGGCTACACCTTC,TRBD1,TRBJ1-2,TRBV28,few,15
CASSSTSGGRDEQFF,TGTGCCAGCAGCTCAACTAGCGGGGGGCGGGATGAGCAGTTCTTC,TRBD2,TRBJ2-1,TRBV5-4,-,15
CASSSVGGGFGNQPQHF,TGTGCCAGCAGTTCTGTAGGGGGCGGGTTCGGCAATCAGCCCCAGCATTTT,TRBD1,TRBJ1-5,TRBV2,-,17
CASSSQTSGITTETQYF,TGTGCCAGCAGTTCCCAGACTAGCGGGATAACGACAGAGACCCAGTACTTC,TRBD2,TRBJ2-5,TRBV6-1,-,17
CASSFRGSGANVLTF,TGTGCCAGCAGCTTTCGTGGTTCTGGGGCCAACGTCCTGACTTTC,-,TRBJ2-6,TRBV5-6,few,15
CASSDPMSREEISPLHF,TGTGCCAGCAGTGATCCCATGTCCAGGGAGGAGATATCACCCCTCCACTTT,-,TRBJ1-6,TRBV25-1,-,17
CSARVAGVYTGELFF,TGCAGTGCTAGAGTAGCGGGAGTCTACACCGGGGAGCTGTTTTTT,TRBD2,TRBJ2-2,TRBV20-1,many,15
CSAGASGSYEQYF,TGCAGTGCCGGCGCTAGCGGGAGCTACGAGCAGTACTTC,TRBD2,TRBJ2-7,TRBV20-1,few,13
CASRQGAGYTF,TGTGCCAGTAGACAGGGGGCTGGCTACACCTTC,TRBD1,TRBJ1-2,TRBV19,few,11
CASSLTGGGSGNTIYF,TGTGCCAGCAGCCTAACTGGGGGGGGCTCTGGAAACACCATATATTTT,-,TRBJ1-3,TRBV12-3/TRBV12-4,few,16
CASSPHPGGGYGNQPQHF,TGTGCCAGCAGTCCCCATCCCGGAGGGGGCTATGGCAATCAGCCCCAGCATTTT,TRBD1,TRBJ1-5,TRBV28,-,18
CASSYLAGSNEQFF,TGTGCCAGCAGTTACTTAGCGGGATCCAATGAGCAGTTCTTC,TRBD2,TRBJ2-1,TRBV6-2/TRBV6-3,once,14
CSVDRGLHNEQFF,TGCAGCGTAGACAGGGGGCTTCACAATGAGCAGTTCTTC,TRBD1,TRBJ2-1,TRBV29-1,-,13
CASRIPGRSWNEQFF,TGTGCCAGCAGGATCCCAGGGAGGTCATGGAATGAGCAGTTCTTC,-,TRBJ2-1,TRBV6-6,-,15
CASSQPGTGAYNEQFF,TGTGCCAGCAGTCAACCCGGGACAGGAGCGTACAATGAGCAGTTCTTC,TRBD1,TRBJ2-1,TRBV27,once,16
CSVPRGNNEQFF,TGCAGTGTTCCCCGGGGTAACAATGAGCAGTTCTTC,-,TRBJ2-1,TRBV20-1,-,12
CASAAGGRYSPLHF,TGTGCCAGTGCGGCCGGGGGGCGGTATTCACCCCTCCACTTT,-,TRBJ1-6,TRBV19,-,14
CASSPRMEGDQPQHF,TGTGCCAGCAGCCCTAGGATGGAAGGGGATCAGCCCCAGCATTTT,-,TRBJ1-5,TRBV7-8,-,15
CASSVKPGLSTDTQYF,TGTGCCAGCAGTGTTAAACCGGGACTGAGCACAGATACGCAGTATTTT,-,TRBJ2-3,TRBV6-1,few,16
CSVELEYYGYTF,TGCAGCGTTGAACTAGAATACTATGGCTACACCTTC,-,TRBJ1-2,TRBV29-1,-,12
CASSLLAGASTDTQYF,TGTGCCAGCAGTCTTCTAGCGGGAGCTAGCACAGATACGCAGTATTTT,TRBD2,TRBJ2-3,TRBV28,few,16
CASSFGTGPNTGELFF,TGTGCCAGCAGCTTCGGGACAGGGCCGAACACCGGGGAGCTGTTTTTT,TRBD1,TRBJ2-2,TRBV7-3,-,16
CASSYSALDSYEQYF,TGTGCCAGCAGTTACTCGGCGCTGGATTCCTACGAGCAGTACTTC,-,TRBJ2-7,TRBV6-2/TRBV6-3,-,15
CATSRGTNTDTQYF,TGTGCCACCAGCAGGGGGACTAACACAGATACGCAGTATTTT,TRBD2,TRBJ2-3,TRBV15,-,14
CASSPGTGTVEKLFF,TGTGCCAGTAGTCCCGGGACAGGGACGGTTGAAAAACTGTTTTTT,TRBD1,TRBJ1-4,TRBV19,few,15
CASTSAGGKDEQFF,TGTGCCAGCACCTCAGCGGGTGGGAAAGATGAGCAGTTCTTC,-,TRBJ2-1,TRBV27,few,14
CASSISKEDYGYTF,TGTGCCAGTAGTATTTCCAAGGAGGACTATGGCTACACCTTC,-,TRBJ1-2,TRBV19,-,14
CATSDSRVTGANVLTF,TGTGCCACCAGTGATTCCAGGGTCACTGGGGCCAACGTCCTGACTTTC,-,TRBJ2-6,TRBV24-1,-,16
CASSSPGQGNTEAFF,TGTGCCAGCAGTTCACCAGGACAGGGGAACACTGAAGCTTTCTTT,TRBD1,TRBJ1-1,TRBV6-2/TRBV6-3,many,15
CASSFSQVYTEAFF,TGTGCCAGCAGCTTTTCCCAGGTGTACACTGAAGCTTTCTTT,-,TRBJ1-1,TRBV7-2,few,14
CASSEAFLSEFF,TGTGCCAGCAGTGAAGCGTTCCTTAGTGAGTTCTTC,-,TRBJ2-1,TRBV2,-,12
CASSPGTAGNQPQHF,TGTGCCAGCAGCCCCGGGACCGCGGGCAATCAGCCCCAGCATTTT,-,TRBJ1-5,TRBV12-3/TRBV12-4,few,15
CASSPRQTQEETQYF,TGTGCCAGCAGTCCCCGTCAAACCCAGGAGGAGACCCAGTACTTC,-,TRBJ2-5,TRBV12-3/TRBV12-4,few,15
CSAILAGGPGETQYF,TGCAGTGCTATTTTAGCGGGGGGGCCAGGAGAGACCCAGTACTTC,TRBD2,TRBJ2-5,TRBV20-1,-,15
CASSPSRANEKLFF,TGTGCCAGCAGCCCGTCCCGGGCTAATGAAAAACTGTTTTTT,-,TRBJ1-4,TRBV9,-,14
CASSLKRGATQETQYF,TGTGCCAGCAGCTTAAAGCGGGGGGCCACCCAAGAGACCCAGTACTTC,TRBD2,TRBJ2-5,TRBV7-2,many,16